These 7 T cell receptor beta chains share one sample of origin, sequenced in a study of T cell repertoires in cytomegalovirus infection. A single record per CDR3 protein comes from TCRdb applying MiXCR to the reads. Of some 270,000 distinct CDR3 sequences in the sample, over 15% are singletons; the top ten hold 40% to 55%. Sequenced input: CD8+ T cells from PBMCs. All receptors derive from a human donor in good health (CMV status not recorded). Some clones in this sample may be carry-over from other donors' samples.

This clonotype came up many times. The rearrangement links TRBV29-1 to TRBJ2-1; TRBD2 agrees at 7 bases. The CDR3 length is 16 residues. Germline V gene sequence: CDR1 SQVTM, CDR2 ANQGSEA. The trim removed 7 bases at V and 0 bases at J, leaving 12 bases unmatched. This CDR3 reads CSAEGAGKSSYNEQFF. CDR3 nucleotide sequence: TGCAGCGCTGAGGGAGCGGGGAAGAGCTCCTACAATGAGCAGTTCTTC.

The V gene is TRBV6-5, the J gene TRBJ1-1; D ambiguous. Germline V CDR1 and CDR2: MNHEY, SVGAGI. The CDR3 totals 14 residues. V was pared by 0 bases and J by 4 bases, with 9 bases between. CDR3 region: CASSYSSVGTEAFF. DNA of the CDR3: TGTGCCAGCAGTTACTCGTCTGTGGGCACTGAAGCTTTCTTT.

This chain links TRBV19 with TRBJ2-3, with 12 bases aligning to TRBD2. The V and J ends lost 3 bases and 2 bases, in that order; junction bases with no gene match: 6. The CDR3 is 17 residues long. Germline V CDR1 and CDR2: LNHDA, SQIVND (reference sequence). The chain's CDR3 is CASSILGLAGTTDTQYF. The CDR3 DNA reads as TGTGCCAGTAGTATTCTCGGACTAGCGGGGACCACAGATACGCAGTATTTT. Full variable domain (outside the CDR3, taken from reference TRBV19 and TRBJ2-3): DGGITQSPKYLFRKEGQNVTLSCEQNLNHDAMYWYRQDPGQGLRLIYYSQIVNDFQKGDIAEGYSVSREKKESFPLTVTSAQKNPTAFYLCASSILGLAGTTDTQYFGPGTRLTVL.

The V gene is TRBV27, the J gene TRBJ2-7, with 8 bases lining up with TRBD2. The germline V gene has CDR1 MNHEY and CDR2 SMNVEV (reference sequence). Trimming at V came to 4 bases and at J to 6 bases, leaving 11 bases not matched to a gene. This CDR3 comprises 15 residues. The CDR3 nucleotides are TGTGCCAGCAGTTCCGACAGCGGACTAGCTCTCGAGCAGTACTTC. It yields the protein CASSSDSGLALEQYF.

This clonotype was seen at least ten times. The CDR3 here is CASSQNSDYSNQPQHF. As DNA, the CDR3 is TGTGCCAGCAGCCAAAACAGTGATTATAGCAATCAGCCCCAGCATTTT. The genes are TRBV4-2 and TRBJ1-5; no reliable D call. V lost 2 bases and J 0 bases, leaving 11 bases between the germline ends. The CDR3 spans 16 residues. CDR1 and CDR2 (germline): LGHNA, YNFKEQ.

This chain joins TRBV4-3 and TRBJ1-2; tentatively, D is TRBD1 (5 bases). With 6 bases removed from V and 3 bases from J, the gap between germline ends came to 14 bases. Germline CDR1 LGHNA, CDR2 YSLEER. The CDR3 spans 14 residues. CDR3 coding DNA: TGCGCCAGCAGTATGGCCGGGGGGTACTATGGCTACACCTTC. Amino acids: CASSMAGGYYGYTF.

This clonotype was observed a handful of times. The V and J genes are TRBV29-1 and TRBJ2-6; TRBD1 or TRBD2 may be the D gene (6 bases each). Germline V gene data show CDR1 as SQVTM and CDR2 as ANQGSEA. The CDR3 is 15 residues long. Trimming stripped 6 bases from V and 2 bases from J, with 14 bases between. CDR3 protein: CSVGGGETGANVLTF. The CDR3, as DNA: TGCAGCGTGGGGGGCGGCGAAACTGGGGCCAACGTCCTGACTTTC.